This TCR beta chain appears in the sequencing data of a study of blood T cell repertoires in COVID-19 (dated by TCRdb to 2018 to 2021). Study-wide context: Samples from collaborators originated in the United States, Italy and Spain and spanned both the acute and convalescent phases of COVID-19. Subjects who had been exposed to COVID-19, were actively infected with it, or had recovered from it provided the deeply sampled blood TCRbeta repertoires that made up the dataset. The repertoires were made available in a free public database intended to serve as a resource for research on the immune response to SARS-CoV-2. Nearly every sample came with metadata listing a de-identified subject ID, COVID-19 status, age in years and sex. Samples were obtained from the ongoing ImmuneRACE study (first 160 participants) and from approximately 1,200 subjects provided by 6 global collaborators. Where available, HLA class I and class II types were taken from metadata supplied by the sample provider and were not determined by assay-based typing. The material from the prospective study consisted of cDNA or gDNA derived from T cells, B-cell-depleted T cells, or PBMCs.

TCRbeta CDR3 regions were amplified from genomic DNA using the immunoSEQ Assay, a bias-controlled multiplex PCR. In the authors' own workflow: Nucleated cell counts per sample were estimated from amplification of reference gene primers within the assay. To quantify the absolute abundance of each unique TCRbeta CDR3 rearrangement, sequence reads were collapsed and filtered. Productive Simpson clonality was computed per sample as the square root of Simpson's diversity index over productive rearrangements. TCRdb's version of the immuneACCESS table is confined to in-frame rearrangements and falls short of the full clone set. An unresolved V gene accounts for under half of the shortfall where checked; the remainder is of unknown origin. The V and J calls and clone size come from that table; D and trimming were worked out from the DNA. The sample table shows about 190,000 clones, and roughly nine tenths are seen once. 1% to 1.4% of the sample comes from the top ten.

Trimming accounts for 7 bases at V and 5 bases at J, while the number of junction bases matched to no gene is 10. CDR1 is given as MDHEN and CDR2 as SYDVKM, both from the germline V gene. The CDR3 numbers 14 residues from cysteine through phenylalanine. The entry retains the CDR3 DNA only, 42 bases that are in frame from base 1. What the work shows at the level of the full study, not this receptor alone: How much clinical and demographic metadata was included differed by source and by participant, and the metadata was provided uncurated.

Regarding this clone: Its antigen is not yet known. No base-level quality is on record; no much larger clone is a single base apart.

Each collaborating institution followed its own protocols to collect whole blood in K2EDTA tubes. For TCRbeta analysis, collaborators shipped samples as frozen whole blood, isolated PBMCs, or DNA extracted from either of those sample types. Sequenced: peripheral blood. The V gene is TRBV28 and the J gene is TRBJ2-7, and 8 bases in between align with TRBD2. The clonotype was recovered from a man aged 25 to 40 with acute or convalescent COVID-19. CDR3 sequence: CASTRSGSLNEQYF. The DNA sequence follows: TGTGCCAGCACGAGAAGCGGGAGTCTGAACGAGCAGTACTTC.